The sequence of this T cell receptor (beta chain) was determined in a study of resident and recirculating memory T cells in vitiligo. Notes on the study in general: TCR sequences were not conserved across biopsy sites or patients.

From germline, CDR1 is GTSNPN and CDR2 SVGIG (reference sequence). The V and J ends lost 3 bases and 2 bases respectively, with 16 bases between them. The CDR3 has 15 amino acids. As concerns this clone: Its target is unknown.

The protocol was immunoSEQ multiplex PCR, while the TCRdb copy is restricted to in-frame clones and leaves out a portion. This table has around 70,000 clones, 80% to 95% appearing once. This clonotype was obtained from a male donor with vitiligo. This chain uses TRBV30 with TRBJ1-2, with D perhaps matching TRBD1 (6 bases). The specimen was blood. The CDR3 DNA reads TGTGCCTGGAGCTTAGGGTCTACAGGGAACTATGGCTACACCTTC. This translates into CAWSLGSTGNYGYTF.